The 26 T cell receptor beta chains in this list originate from one sample, sequenced in a study of control samples from healthy donors and cancer patients. The data were produced by immunoSEQ multiplex PCR, yet TCRdb's version contains in-frame clones alone and is incomplete. The sample shows about 100,000 clones, approximately 84% of them seen only once. The sample comprised blood. The receptor set was obtained from a young man in good health.

The chain uses TRBV28 and TRBJ2-5; D tentatively reads TRBD1 or TRBD2 (6 bases each). CDR3 size: 13 residues. V dropped 8 bases and J dropped 9 bases, with 19 bases sitting between them. Germline V gene sequence: CDR1 MDHEN, CDR2 SYDVKM. CDR3 sequence: CASVGGPGRAQYF. As DNA, the CDR3 is TGTGCCAGCGTTGGGGGGCCCGGCCGGGCCCAGTACTTC.

The chain recombines TRBV7-2 with TRBJ2-5; 11 bases match TRBD2. V lost 5 bases, J lost 1 base, and 9 bases stayed unmatched. This CDR3 has 17 amino acids. Germline CDR1 and CDR2: SGHTA and FQGNSA. CDR3: CASSPHAGLAAQETQYF. Written as DNA, the CDR3 is TGTGCCAGCAGCCCACACGCGGGACTAGCGGCCCAAGAGACCCAGTACTTC.

The chain couples TRBV29-1 to TRBJ1-2; 8 nucleotides agree with TRBD1. From germline, CDR1 is SQVTM and CDR2 ANQGSEA. There are 13 residues in the CDR3. After removal of 3 bases from V and 5 bases from J, the junction contained 5 bases not matched to a gene. DNA for the CDR3: TGCAGCGTTGATCGGACAGGGCAGTATGGCTACACCTTC. It is translated as CSVDRTGQYGYTF.

The V gene is TRBV6-2 or TRBV6-3, the J gene TRBJ1-1; weak D call: TRBD1 (5 bases). Trimming pared 2 bases from V and 0 bases from J, leaving 22 bases between. The CDR3 is made up of 19 amino acids. Germline CDR1 and CDR2: MNHEY and SVGEGT. The CDR3 is CASSYTVGVRFSLNTEAFF. The CDR3 nucleotides read TGTGCCAGCAGTTACACCGTGGGGGTTCGTTTTTCCTTGAACACTGAAGCTTTCTTT.

This chain joins TRBV6-5 and TRBJ2-3, with TRBD2 matching over 9 bases. The CDR3 loop spans 16 amino acids. The germline V gene encodes CDR1 MNHEY and CDR2 SVGAGI. V trimming: 0 bases; J trimming: 5 bases; junction bases outside the gene matches: 6. The CDR3: CASSYSASGDGDTQYF. The CDR3 DNA follows: TGTGCCAGCAGTTACTCGGCTAGCGGGGATGGAGATACGCAGTATTTT.

J is TRBJ1-6 and V is TRBV6-5; D is possibly TRBD1 (5 bases). This CDR3 has 15 residues. Germline V gives CDR1 MNHEY, CDR2 SVGAGI. Trimming left V 7 bases short and J 4 bases short, with 14 bases between. CDR3 residues: CASIQERGYNSPLHF. CDR3 nucleotide sequence: TGTGCCAGCATTCAAGAACGGGGGTATAATTCACCCCTCCACTTT.

The chain is built from TRBV2 and TRBJ1-1; unclear D gene. V gave up 1 base and J gave up 7 bases, with 10 bases separating them. This CDR3 is 13 amino acids long. CDR1 SNHLY and CDR2 FYNNEI come from the germline V gene. The CDR3 bases are TGTGCCAGCAGTGAAGTGAGAGGAATTGAAGCTTTCTTT. Protein sequence: CASSEVRGIEAFF.

The chain joins TRBV24-1 to TRBJ2-7; 9 bases agree with TRBD1. Germline trimming cut 3 bases from V and 2 bases from J; bases unmatched to any gene: 10. This CDR3 region has 17 residues. Germline CDR1 is KGHDR and CDR2 is SFDVKD. DNA of the CDR3: TGTGCCACCAGTGATAGGACCCGGGACAGGGTTGCCTACGAGCAGTACGTC. It codes for CATSDRTRDRVAYEQYV.

The chain links TRBV24-1 to TRBJ2-4, with D unresolved. Germline loops: CDR1 KGHDR, CDR2 SFDVKD. V shed 6 bases and J shed 0 bases, with 11 bases lying between them. This CDR3 has 15 amino acids. CDR3 sequence reads: CATSLSTAAKNIQYF. The CDR3 nucleotides read TGTGCCACCAGTCTCTCCACGGCAGCCAAAAACATTCAGTACTTC.

This CDR3 reads CASSLIAGATDTQYF. In DNA form, the CDR3 reads TGTGCCAGCAGCTTGATAGCGGGGGCCACAGATACGCAGTATTTT. The chain carries TRBV5-6 and TRBJ2-3; 9 bases line up with TRBD2. Germline values: CDR1 SGHDT, CDR2 YYEEEE. The CDR3 length is 15 residues. V dropped 1 base and J dropped 2; count of bases not matched to a gene: 2.

The chain employs TRBV25-1 and TRBJ1-2; a possible D gene is TRBD1 (5 bases). CDR1 is MGHDK, CDR2 SYGVNS, per germline. Trimming took 3 bases from V and 2 from J, leaving 13 bases between them. The CDR3 runs to 15 residues. The CDR3, as DNA: TGTGCCAGCAGTGATGGCAGGGCGACCAACTATGGCTACACCTTC. Residues: CASSDGRATNYGYTF.

The V and J genes are TRBV5-6 and TRBJ2-5; 7 bases fit TRBD1. Unmatched junction bases numbered 10, after V lost 4 bases and J lost 4 bases. Germline lookup yields CDR1 SGHDT and CDR2 YYEEEE. The CDR3 extends over 15 amino acids. The CDR3 loop is CASSKPDRHTETQYF. The CDR3 bases are TGTGCCAGCAGCAAGCCGGACAGGCATACAGAGACCCAGTACTTC.

This chain connects TRBV27 to TRBJ2-2; D remains ambiguous. The CDR3 runs to 14 residues. The germline V gene has CDR1 MNHEY and CDR2 SMNVEV (reference sequence). The V and J ends lost 2 bases and 6 bases respectively, with 10 bases between them. CDR3 sequence reads: CASSLALLAGELFF. In nucleotides, the CDR3 is TGTGCCAGCAGTTTAGCACTCCTAGCCGGGGAGCTGTTTTTT.

The rearrangement joins TRBV7-9 to TRBJ2-3; D may match TRBD1 or TRBD2 (5 bases each). The CDR3 is 15 residues long. CDR1 is SEHNR, CDR2 FQNEAQ, per germline (reference sequence). V was clipped by 2 bases and J by 6 bases, with 15 bases between them. The CDR3 nucleotides are TGTGCCAGCAGCTTACGAGGGACCTCCGGGGATACGCAGTATTTT. Its translation: CASSLRGTSGDTQYF.

The rearrangement links TRBV19 to TRBJ1-5; D not certain. Germline lookup yields CDR1 LNHDA and CDR2 SQIVND (reference sequence). The CDR3 loop spans 14 amino acids. The V gene lost 7 bases and the J gene lost 1 base, with 11 bases spanning the gap. The CDR3 DNA reads TGTGCCAGTAACTATCGAGGGAGCAATCAGCCCCAGCATTTT. Translating gives CASNYRGSNQPQHF. The whole variable domain, filled in from reference TRBV19 and TRBJ1-5, reads DGGITQSPKYLFRKEGQNVTLSCEQNLNHDAMYWYRQDPGQGLRLIYYSQIVNDFQKGDIAEGYSVSREKKESFPLTVTSAQKNPTAFYLCASNYRGSNQPQHFGDGTRLSIL.

This clone was seen only a few times. V and J are TRBV9 and TRBJ1-5, with D perhaps TRBD1 (6 bases). The V and J ends lost 4 bases and 6 bases respectively, with 11 bases between them. Germline loops: CDR1 SGDLS, CDR2 YYNGEE. The CDR3 runs 13 residues. CDR3 amino acids: CASSKGVSQPQHF. DNA of the CDR3: TGTGCCAGCAGCAAGGGGGTTAGTCAGCCCCAGCATTTT.

The chain is built from TRBV18 and TRBJ1-1, with D maybe TRBD1 (5 bases). The CDR3 sequence is 15 residues long. Trimming pared 6 bases from V and 5 bases from J, leaving 19 bases between. Germline V lookup: CDR1 KGHSH, CDR2 LQKENI. Here the CDR3 DNA reads TGTGCCAGCTCTCCTAAGGTCGGGGAGGGGACTGAAGCTTTCTTT. Its translation is CASSPKVGEGTEAFF.

The genes are TRBV7-6 and TRBJ2-5, with 11 bases fitting TRBD2. Looked up from germline, CDR1 is SGHVS and CDR2 is FNYEAQ. V trimming: 2 bases; J trimming: 5 bases; junction bases outside the gene matches: 7. CDR3 length equals 16 residues. The CDR3 sequence: CASSLLSGGAGETQYF. The DNA for the CDR3 is TGTGCCAGCAGCTTACTTAGCGGGGGGGCAGGGGAGACCCAGTACTTC.

The chain has TRBV5-1 and TRBJ1-4; 7 bases align to TRBD1. The CDR3 consists of 15 residues. In germline, CDR1 is SGHRS, CDR2 YFSETQ. The V segment lost 4 bases and the J segment 4 bases; nucleotides outside the gene matches: 7. The CDR3 loop is CASSPGQPYNEKLFF. In DNA form, the CDR3 reads TGCGCCAGCAGCCCGGGACAGCCATATAATGAAAAACTGTTTTTT.

V usage is TRBV3-1 (or the pseudogene TRBV3-2) and J usage is TRBJ1-3, with 8 bases lining up with TRBD1. The V and J ends lost 2 bases and 5 bases, in that order; junction bases with no gene match: 8. Germline V gene lookup returns CDR1 LGHDT and CDR2 YNNKEL (reference sequence). The CDR3 covers 16 residues. The CDR3 sequence: CASSQSTGASRNTIYF. The CDR3 coding sequence is TGTGCCAGCAGCCAATCGACAGGGGCCTCCCGAAACACCATATATTTT.

The CDR3 region has the DNA TGTGCCAGCAGTTCCCGGCAAGATAGAGAGACCCAGTACTTC. This encodes CASSSRQDRETQYF. V is TRBV13 and J is TRBJ2-5; D gene unclear. In germline, CDR1 is PRHDT, CDR2 FYEKMQ (reference sequence). V gave up 6 bases and J gave up 4 bases, with 15 bases separating them. There are 14 residues in the CDR3.

This chain joins TRBV9 and TRBJ2-3; TRBD1 is a possible D gene (5 bases). CDR1 and CDR2 (germline): SGDLS, YYNGEE. V was clipped by 3 bases and J by 2 bases, with 13 bases between them. This CDR3 is 15 amino acids long. CDR3 nucleotides: TGTGCCAGCAGCGGCAGGGCAGGGCTCACAGATACGCAGTATTTT. It translates to CASSGRAGLTDTQYF. Filled out from reference TRBV9 and TRBJ2-3, the complete variable domain reads DSGVTQTPKHLITATGQRVTLRCSPRSGDLSVYWYQQSLDQGLQFLIQYYNGEERAKGNILERFSAQQFPDLHSELNLSSLELGDSALYFCASSGRAGLTDTQYFGPGTRLTVL.

V usage is TRBV7-8 and J usage is TRBJ2-6, with a weak D call TRBD1 (6 bases). V was clipped by 1 base and J by 0 bases, with 13 bases between them. The CDR3 contains 18 residues. Germline V gives CDR1 SGHVS, CDR2 FQNEAQ. CDR3 nucleotide sequence: TGTGCCAGCAGCTTAGTCGGGACACCGAGCTCTGGGGCCAACGTCCTGACTTTC. Translation: CASSLVGTPSSGANVLTF.

The chain carries TRBV5-5 and TRBJ2-4, with TRBD1 as a possible D gene (5 bases). The V end lost 4 bases, the J end lost 0 bases, and 14 bases lay between the germline ends. The CDR3 runs to 16 residues. Germline V lookup: CDR1 SGHKS, CDR2 YYEKEE (reference sequence). CDR3 amino acids: CASSPGTGLAKNIQYF. As DNA, the CDR3 is TGTGCCAGCAGCCCAGGAACAGGATTAGCCAAAAACATTCAGTACTTC.

The CDR3 region is CASSKVSWGEKLFF. As DNA, the CDR3 is TGTGCCAGCAGCAAAGTCAGCTGGGGTGAAAAACTGTTTTTT. V usage is TRBV21-1 and J usage is TRBJ1-4. TRBV21-1 is a known pseudogene. This CDR3 contains 14 residues.

This chain connects TRBV10-2 to TRBJ1-2, with D possibly TRBD1 on 5 matching bases. Per germline, CDR1 WSHSY and CDR2 SAAADI. V lost 0 bases, J lost 10 bases, and 9 bases lay in between. The CDR3 runs to 12 residues. This CDR3 reads CASSESARDYTF. The CDR3 DNA follows: TGCGCCAGCAGTGAGTCTGCCAGGGACTACACCTTC.